The 2 T cell receptor beta chains below come from one sample, sequenced in a study of cytomegalovirus exposure and HLA in healthy donors. PCR primers comprised 60 Vbeta and 13 Jbeta primers. Data came from immunoSEQ multiplex PCR; TCRdb stores just in-frame clones and leaves some out. The repertoire table contains about 52,000 clones. The sequenced sample was PBMCs. Receptors originate from a woman aged 60 to 75 in good health and CMV-seropositive.

The V gene is TRBV9, the J gene TRBJ2-3; D ambiguous. The CDR3 runs 14 residues. Germline V gene data show CDR1 as SGDLS and CDR2 as YYNGEE. V gave up 2 bases and J gave up 2 bases, with 9 bases separating them. This chain's CDR3 is CASSVYSTTDTQYF. The CDR3 nucleotides read TGTGCCAGCAGCGTCTACTCAACCACAGATACGCAGTATTTT.

The rearrangement links TRBV6-5 to TRBJ1-4; D uncertain. The CDR3 consists of 14 residues. The V end lost 5 bases, the J end lost 4 bases, and 11 bases lay between the germline ends. Germline lookup yields CDR1 MNHEY and CDR2 SVGAGI. CDR3 region: CASSPHVGNEKLFF. CDR3 DNA sequence: TGTGCCAGCAGTCCCCACGTCGGTAATGAAAAACTGTTTTTT.